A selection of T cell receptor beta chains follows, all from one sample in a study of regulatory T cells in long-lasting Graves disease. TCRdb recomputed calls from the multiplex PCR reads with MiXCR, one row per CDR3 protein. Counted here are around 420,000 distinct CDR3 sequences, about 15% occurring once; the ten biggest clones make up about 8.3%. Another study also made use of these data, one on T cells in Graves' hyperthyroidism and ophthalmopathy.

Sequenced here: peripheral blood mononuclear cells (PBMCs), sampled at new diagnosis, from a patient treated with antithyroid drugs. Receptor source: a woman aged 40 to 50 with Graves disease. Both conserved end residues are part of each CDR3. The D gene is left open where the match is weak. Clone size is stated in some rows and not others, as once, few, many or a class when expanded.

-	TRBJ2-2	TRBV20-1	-	CSAREAREVSGELFF	TGCAGTGCTAGGGAAGCGCGAGAGGTATCCGGGGAGCTGTTTTTT
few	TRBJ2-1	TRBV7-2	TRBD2	CASSLPTSGHNEQFF	TGTGCCAGCAGCCTCCCGACTAGCGGTCACAATGAGCAGTTCTTC
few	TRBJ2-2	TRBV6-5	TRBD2	CASSSSLLAGDDGELFF	TGTGCCAGCAGTTCCTCCTTACTAGCGGGAGATGACGGGGAGCTGTTTTTT
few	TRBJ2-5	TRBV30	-	CAWTRGHETQYF	TGTGCCTGGACCAGGGGCCACGAGACCCAGTACTTC
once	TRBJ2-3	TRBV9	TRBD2	CASSPLPGGPFLPSDTQYF	TGTGCCAGCAGTCCCCTACCGGGAGGGCCTTTTCTACCGTCGGATACGCAGTATTTT
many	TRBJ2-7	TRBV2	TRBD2	CASSGLADPYEQYF	TGTGCCAGTTCGGGACTAGCGGACCCCTACGAGCAGTACTTC
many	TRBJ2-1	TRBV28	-	CASSSPHTRVDEQFF	TGTGCCAGCAGTTCCCCTCACACTAGGGTCGATGAGCAGTTCTTC
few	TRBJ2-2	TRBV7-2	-	CASSLEGRGDTGELFF	TGTGCCAGCAGCTTAGAGGGCAGGGGGGACACCGGGGAGCTGTTTTTT
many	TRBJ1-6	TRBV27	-	CASSLNPWSEGDSPLHF	TGTGCCAGCAGTTTGAACCCCTGGTCCGAAGGGGATTCACCCCTCCACTTT
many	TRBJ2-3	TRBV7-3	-	CASSLSSGSYTQYF	TGTGCCAGCAGCTTATCTTCCGGGAGCTATACGCAGTATTTT
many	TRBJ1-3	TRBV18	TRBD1	CASSSKEFRDRGSGNTIYF	TGTGCCAGCTCATCCAAAGAATTCCGGGACAGGGGAAGTGGAAACACCATATATTTT
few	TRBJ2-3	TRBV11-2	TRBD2	CASSLGVTSGRRTDTQYF	TGTGCCAGCAGCTTAGGGGTGACTAGCGGGAGGAGAACAGATACGCAGTATTTT
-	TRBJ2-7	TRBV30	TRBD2	CAWSVGTIEQYF	TGTGCCTGGAGTGTCGGGACTATCGAGCAGTACTTC
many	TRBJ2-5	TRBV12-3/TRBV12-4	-	CASRYQGWETQYF	TGTGCCAGCAGGTATCAGGGTTGGGAGACCCAGTACTTC
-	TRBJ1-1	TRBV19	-	CAGLRGGMNTEAFF	TGTGCCGGCTTGAGGGGGGGAATGAACACTGAAGCTTTCTTT
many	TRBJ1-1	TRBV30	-	CAWKARPNTEAFF	TGTGCCTGGAAGGCCAGACCGAACACTGAAGCTTTCTTT
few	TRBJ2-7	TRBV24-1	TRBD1	CATSPGTGVSYEQYF	TGTGCCACCAGCCCCGGGACAGGGGTCTCCTACGAGCAGTACTTC
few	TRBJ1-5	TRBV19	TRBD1	CASTQGRGQNQPQHF	TGTGCCAGTACCCAGGGCAGGGGGCAAAACCAGCCCCAGCATTTT
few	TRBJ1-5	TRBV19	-	CASLSRDNQPQHF	TGTGCCAGCTTATCTCGGGACAATCAGCCCCAGCATTTT
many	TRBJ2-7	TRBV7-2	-	CASSLNSGYEQYF	TGTGCCAGCAGCCTGAATAGCGGATACGAGCAGTACTTC
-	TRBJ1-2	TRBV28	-	CASSLTPRGQGYTF	TGTGCCAGCAGTTTGACCCCACGGGGGCAGGGCTACACCTTC
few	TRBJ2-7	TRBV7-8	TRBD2	CASRRTLAGGSDEQYF	TGTGCCAGCAGAAGAACGCTAGCGGGAGGGAGCGACGAGCAGTACTTC
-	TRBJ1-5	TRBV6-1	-	CASTTTGQKYSNQPQHF	TGTGCCAGCACTACAACTGGGCAGAAATATAGCAATCAGCCCCAGCATTTT
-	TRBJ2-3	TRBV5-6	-	CASSSSVSTQYF	TGTGCCAGCAGCTCCTCCGTCTCTACGCAGTATTTT
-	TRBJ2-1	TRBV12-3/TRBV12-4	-	CASNPAGELDEQFF	TGTGCCAGCAACCCCGCTGGGGAGTTGGATGAGCAGTTCTTC
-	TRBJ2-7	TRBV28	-	CASSRSSHSGHEQYF	TGTGCCAGCAGTAGAAGTAGCCACTCGGGCCACGAGCAGTACTTC
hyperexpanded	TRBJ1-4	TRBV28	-	CASSLEGTNEKLFF	TGTGCCAGCAGTTTAGAGGGAACTAATGAAAAACTGTTTTTT
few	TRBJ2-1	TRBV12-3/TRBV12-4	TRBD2	CASSPRGGPRLAGLDEQFF	TGTGCCAGCAGCCCCAGAGGGGGACCCCGACTAGCGGGTCTGGATGAGCAGTTCTTC
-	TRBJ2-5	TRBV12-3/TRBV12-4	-	CASSYLRETQYF	TGTGCCAGCAGCTACCTTCGAGAGACCCAGTACTTC
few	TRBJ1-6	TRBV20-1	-	CSASNRVQGLPYNSPLHF	TGCAGTGCTAGTAACAGGGTGCAGGGCCTTCCCTATAATTCACCCCTCCACTTT
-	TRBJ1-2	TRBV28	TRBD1	CASSLWGTGVNYGYTF	TGTGCCAGCAGTTTATGGGGGACAGGGGTTAACTATGGCTACACCTTC
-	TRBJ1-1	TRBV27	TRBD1	CASSFLQGSTEAFF	TGTGCCAGCAGTTTCCTACAGGGGTCCACTGAAGCTTTCTTT
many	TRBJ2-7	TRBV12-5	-	CASGMPTLGNQDYEQYF	TGTGCTAGTGGTATGCCTACCTTGGGGAACCAGGACTACGAGCAGTACTTC
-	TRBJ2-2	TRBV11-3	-	CASSGAGPGELFF	TGTGCCAGCAGCGGGGCAGGTCCCGGGGAGCTGTTTTTT
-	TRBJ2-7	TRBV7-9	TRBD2	CASSHRGVLDGEQYF	TGTGCCAGCAGCCACCGGGGGGTGTTGGATGGCGAGCAGTACTTC
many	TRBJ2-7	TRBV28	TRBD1	CASSTGQATSYEQYF	TGTGCCAGCAGTACCGGACAGGCTACCTCCTACGAGCAGTACTTC
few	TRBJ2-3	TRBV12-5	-	CASGLSGLGTDTQYF	TGTGCTAGTGGTTTGTCGGGCTTAGGAACAGATACGCAGTATTTT
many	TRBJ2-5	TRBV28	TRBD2	CASSPGTSGTQETQYF	TGTGCCAGCAGTCCGGGGACTAGCGGAACACAAGAGACCCAGTACTTC
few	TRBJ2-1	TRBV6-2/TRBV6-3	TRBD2	CASSLLAGALNEQFF	TGTGCCAGCAGTTTACTAGCGGGAGCACTCAATGAGCAGTTCTTC
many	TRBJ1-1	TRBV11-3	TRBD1	CASSFRDRDTEAFF	TGTGCCAGCAGCTTCCGGGACAGGGACACTGAAGCTTTCTTT
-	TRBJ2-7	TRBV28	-	CASSFRARSYEQYF	TGTGCCAGCAGTTTCAGGGCCCGCTCCTACGAGCAGTACTTC
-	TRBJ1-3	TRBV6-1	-	CASSDLGHQSSGNTIYF	TGTGCCAGCAGCGACTTGGGACACCAGAGCTCTGGAAACACCATATATTTT
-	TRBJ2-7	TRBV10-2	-	CASSDFRERSYEQYF	TGCGCCAGCAGTGATTTTAGGGAGCGGTCCTACGAGCAGTACTTC
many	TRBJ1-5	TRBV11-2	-	CASSRDGLSNQPQHF	TGTGCCAGCAGCCGGGACGGGCTTAGCAATCAGCCCCAGCATTTT
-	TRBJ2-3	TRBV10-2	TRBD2	CASSDAGLAGGTREDTQYF	TGCGCCAGCAGTGACGCGGGACTAGCGGGAGGGACTAGGGAAGATACGCAGTATTTT
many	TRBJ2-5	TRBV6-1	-	CASSGKGVQETQYF	TGTGCCAGCAGTGGGAAGGGGGTTCAAGAGACCCAGTACTTC
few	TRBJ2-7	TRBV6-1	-	CASAKRAVYEQYF	TGTGCCAGCGCGAAGAGGGCAGTTTACGAGCAGTACTTC